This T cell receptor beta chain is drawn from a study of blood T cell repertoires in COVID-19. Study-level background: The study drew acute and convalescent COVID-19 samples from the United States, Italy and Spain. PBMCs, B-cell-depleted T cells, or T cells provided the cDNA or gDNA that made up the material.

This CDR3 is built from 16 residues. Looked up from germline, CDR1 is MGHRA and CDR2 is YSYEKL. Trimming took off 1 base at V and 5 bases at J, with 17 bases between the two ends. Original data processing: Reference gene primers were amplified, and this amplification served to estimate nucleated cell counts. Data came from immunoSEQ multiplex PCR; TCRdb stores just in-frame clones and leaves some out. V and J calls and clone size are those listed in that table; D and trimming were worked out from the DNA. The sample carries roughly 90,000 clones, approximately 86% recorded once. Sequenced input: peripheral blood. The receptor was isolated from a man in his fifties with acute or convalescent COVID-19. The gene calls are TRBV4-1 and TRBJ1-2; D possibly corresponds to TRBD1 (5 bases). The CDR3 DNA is TGCGCCAGCAGCCAAGGCGAGGGAGGGGTGGGTTATGGCTACACCTTC. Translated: CASSQGEGGVGYGYTF.